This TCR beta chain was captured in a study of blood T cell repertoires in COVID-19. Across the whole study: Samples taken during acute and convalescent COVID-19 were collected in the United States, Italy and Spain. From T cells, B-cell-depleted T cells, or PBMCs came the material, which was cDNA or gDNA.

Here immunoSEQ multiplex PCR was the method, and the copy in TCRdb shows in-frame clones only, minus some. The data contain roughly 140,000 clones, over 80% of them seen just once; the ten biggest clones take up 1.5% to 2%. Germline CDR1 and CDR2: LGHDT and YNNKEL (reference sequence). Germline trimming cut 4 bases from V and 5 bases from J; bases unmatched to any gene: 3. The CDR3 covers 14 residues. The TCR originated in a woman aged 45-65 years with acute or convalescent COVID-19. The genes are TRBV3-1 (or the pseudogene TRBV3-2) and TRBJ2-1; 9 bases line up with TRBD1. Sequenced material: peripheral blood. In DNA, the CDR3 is TGTGCCAGCAGCCTCGGACAGGGGAACAATGAGCAGTTCTTC. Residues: CASSLGQGNNEQFF.